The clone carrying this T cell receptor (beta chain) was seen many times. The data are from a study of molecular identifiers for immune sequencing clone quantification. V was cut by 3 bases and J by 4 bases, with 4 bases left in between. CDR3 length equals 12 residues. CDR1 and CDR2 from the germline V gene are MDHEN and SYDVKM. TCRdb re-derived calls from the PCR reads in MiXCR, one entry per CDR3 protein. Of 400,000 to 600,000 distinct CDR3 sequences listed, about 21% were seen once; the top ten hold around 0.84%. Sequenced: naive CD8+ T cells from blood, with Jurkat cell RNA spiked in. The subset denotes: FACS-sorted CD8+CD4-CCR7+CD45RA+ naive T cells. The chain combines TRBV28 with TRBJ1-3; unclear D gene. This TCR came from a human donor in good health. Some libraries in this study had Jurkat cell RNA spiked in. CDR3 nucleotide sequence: TGTGCCAGCAGTTTCCCCGGAAACACCATATATTTT. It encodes CASSFPGNTIYF. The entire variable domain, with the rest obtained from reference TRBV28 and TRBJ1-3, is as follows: DVKVTQSSRYLVKRTGEKVFLECVQDMDHENMFWYRQDPGLGLRLIYFSYDVKMKEKGDIPEGYSVSREKKERFSLILESASTNQTSMYLCASSFPGNTIYFGEGSWLTVV.